What follows is one T cell receptor (beta chain) and its context. Its antigen remains unknown. The input for sorted-subset replicate PCRs was roughly 180 ng DNA, 25,000 to 35,000 T cell genomes. Assay used: immunoSEQ multiplex PCR; TCRdb lists only in-frame clones, some missing. The sample contains more than 2 million clones, just under 95% of which appear only once. This specimen belongs to a study of shared clonotypes between healthy human individuals. Study observations and caveats: Rarefaction analysis demonstrated incomplete sorted-subset sequencing notwithstanding large depth. With four donors compared, 4% to 5% of naive CD4 clonotypes were shared.

Germline values: CDR1 SEHNR, CDR2 FQNEAQ (reference sequence). The CDR3 contains 14 residues. V was clipped by 5 bases and J by 4 bases; unmatched bases: 6. Naive CD8 cells lacked CD45RO, underwent positive selection for CCR7 and left out terminally differentiated effector memory CD45RA+ cells. Donors were healthy HIV-negative adults without recent acute infections or vaccinations. V and J are TRBV7-9 and TRBJ1-2; 8 bases are a match to TRBD1. The sequenced sample consisted of naive CD8+ T cells sorted from blood. This TCR was recovered from a man between 18 and 35 years old in good health. This CDR3 is CASSGTGLFYGYTF. The CDR3 DNA reads as TGTGCCAGCAGCGGGACAGGATTATTCTATGGCTACACCTTC.